The TCR beta chain under discussion was sequenced for a study of cytomegalovirus exposure and HLA in healthy donors (dated by TCRdb to 2015 to 2018). A note on the overall study: In an earlier analysis of approximately 500 of the donors, 276 Gb of sequence data and just under 120 million unique TCR beta sequences from about 180 million T cells were reported. Besides the first cohort of approximately 670 subjects, a separate validation cohort made up of around 120 different subjects was used. In a later analysis, previously published TCR beta repertoires from 600 to 850 donors were re-analyzed and high-resolution HLA genotyping was added so that TCR occurrence patterns could be studied. Rather than drawing on any new phenotypic data, the later analysis identified candidate immune exposures from TCR beta sequences and the way those sequences occurred across donors. HLA typing included class I and class II loci at four-digit resolution. Roughly 300 gigabases of sequencing data and 78 million or so unique TCR sequences were included in an early release covering over 600 HLA-typed donors. The study was designed to test whether signatures of past pathogen exposure could be identified by cataloging public T cell receptors. All discovery cohort repertoires had been generated using a single sequencing platform. Across 398 genotyped donors of the cohort, an average of roughly 200,000 unique TCR beta nucleotide sequences per donor were sequenced, and 15% to 20% of those sequences were non-productive. Donor age, sex, ethnicity and CMV serostatus were compiled together with the repertoire data. Typing coverage varied by locus: roughly 629-640 donors for A, B, C, DRB1 and DQB1; 500 to 550 for DQA1; some 610 for DPA1; fewer than 480 for DPB1. In an earlier analysis of 587 of the donors, high-throughput TCR beta sequencing was used to judge whether each TCR beta V gene segment behaved as functional or pseudogenic. Because of strong linkage in the cohort, five DR-DQ haplotypes were treated as single units for association and clustering. In a later genetic analysis, genome-wide SNP genotypes for about 55% of the 666 donors were used, and that subset was treated as a discovery cohort. The T cell repertoires of some 670 subjects were profiled by immunosequencing and related to cytomegalovirus serostatus. The study combined high-throughput TCR immunosequencing, statistical association of individual TCRs with disease status, and machine learning to predict cytomegalovirus infection status. Of the approximately 400 genotyped donors, approximately 82% fell in the genetic ancestry cluster associated with self-reported Caucasian donors.

Study-wide conclusions, independent of this receptor: In a later analysis, most CMV-associated TCR beta chains were found to appear HLA-restricted, with HLA associations seemingly driven largely by CMV exposure. According to a later genetic analysis, donors in an Asian-associated ancestry cluster had fewer N-insertions in productive TCRs than the roughly 700-donor mean. The classifier was reported to diagnose cytomegalovirus status with high specificity and sensitivity in both the original and validation cohorts. In vitro tests confirmed that a few of the cytomegalovirus-associated TCR beta chains recognize cytomegalovirus antigens. Because counts were too low, approximately 15 rarely observed V segments, including chromosome 9 orphons, were excluded from the earlier analysis of around 590 of the donors. Because the 87-base-pair reads could not distinguish some IMGT-functional V segments, including TRBV6-2 and TRBV6-3, those segments were excluded. In a later analysis, 16,951 TCR beta sequences were associated with specific HLA alleles at a false discovery rate of 0.05. A later analysis found that TCR association rates varied across HLA loci, with DRB1 alleles showing the most associated TCRs and HLA-C alleles the fewest. A further reported finding was that TCR beta sequences accurately predicted the HLA-A and HLA-B alleles for most subjects in the first cohort. According to a later analysis, parvovirus B19, influenza, CMV and Epstein-Barr virus appeared linked to several top co-occurrence clusters. A total of 150 to 200 TCR beta chains were listed by the study as associated with cytomegalovirus. According to the authors, the approach could potentially be generalized to other disease states and immunological phenotypes. In a later analysis, HLA-associated TCR beta chains were found to be more clonally expanded and to have lower generation probabilities than equally common non-associated chains. An association between a missense DCLRE1C variant and V-gene and J-gene trimming of TCR beta chains was found in a later genetic analysis and replicated in an independent cohort. Correlated functional status among segregating V segments might reflect linkage disequilibrium, but an unknown experimental factor could not be ruled out. Most TCR sequences were observed very rarely across donors, whereas some public TCRs were present in many individuals. Strong co-occurrence of HLA alleles, especially DR and DQ, made assigning TCR associations to individual alleles difficult. This cohort had only TCR beta chains sequenced, and the lack of alpha or paired-chain data limited which features could be detected. In an earlier analysis of around 500 of the donors, most TCR beta V segments appeared in productive rearrangements about 90% or about 30% of the time, broadly matching IMGT annotations. Because some donors lacked HLA typing at each locus, the association tests relied only on the typed subset. A cluster of highly shared sequence variants was judged likely to represent a technical artifact of the sequencing pipeline. Presence/absence analyses assumed roughly uniform sequencing depth across donors, an assumption that may not hold. For the cohort, immune exposure information was limited to CMV serostatus.

Libraries were prepared through the immunoSEQ multiplex PCR assay. A mixture of 60 forward primers for TCR Vbeta segments and 13 reverse primers for TCR Jbeta segments was used in the multiplex PCR. A multiplex PCR assay on genomic DNA amplified the CDR3 region of rearranged TCR beta genes. The Illumina HiSeq System was used to sequence the amplified TCR beta libraries as 87-base-pair reads. The authors' pipeline ran thus. A later analysis counted around 72 million unique TCR beta chains across the approximately 700 repertoires, and some 11 million of these chains were shared by at least two donors. Raw reads were error-corrected and collapsed into unique sequences by a nearest-neighbor algorithm in which closely related sequences were merged to remove PCR and sequencing errors. CDR3 sequences were aligned to IMGT reference sequences to assign V, D and J gene segments. Each retained sequence needed at least a six-nucleotide match to both a V gene segment and a J gene segment. A rearrangement was called productive if the CDR3 had no stop codons and remained in frame with V and J, and every other rearrangement was called non-productive. Following IMGT convention, CDR3 was defined as the stretch from the second conserved V-encoded cysteine to the conserved J-encoded phenylalanine. The earlier analysis of approximately 590 of the donors excluded any sequence lacking an unambiguous match to a single V gene segment. In an earlier analysis of about 590 of the donors, a V segment was called functional when productive rearrangements were above 56.7%, and segregating when the standard deviation between donors exceeded 5%. A statistical classification framework was built to diagnose cytomegalovirus status from the catalog of TCR beta chain sequences. V and J gene assignment, in a later analysis, came from comparing TCR nucleotide sequences with IMGT/GENE-DB human TR gene sequences. A later analysis assigned CDR3 sequences and most-parsimonious VDJ recombination scenarios with the TCRdist pipeline. In a later analysis, each TCR beta chain was defined by its CDR3 amino acid sequence together with its V-gene family, and reads lacking a unique V-gene family were excluded. As a way to deal with suspected cross-contamination and a sequencing artifact, a later analysis dropped roughly 600 nucleotide sequences that were highly shared and had low generation probability. For each public chain, a later analysis derived a clonal expansion index from normalized ranks of inferred template counts within each repertoire. In a later analysis, generation probabilities were computed using a VDJ recombination model fitted to out-of-frame rearrangements, and the results were checked against IGoR. In a later analysis, hypergeometric tests were used to score TCR-TCR, TCR-HLA and TCR-CMV co-occurrence, with a repertoire-size bias correction applied to TCR pairs. A later analysis estimated false discovery rates by permuting HLA or CMV assignments 20 times. In a later analysis, co-occurring TCRs were grouped with DBSCAN, and TCRdist sequence similarity was added when clustering was performed within HLA-allele-positive subsets. Co-occurrence clustering excluded repertoires with fewer than 30,000 or more than 120,000 public chains, plus five with anomalous nucleotide sharing. TCRdb took over this immuneACCESS table, retaining in-frame rearrangements with V and J assigned. Such tables are incomplete; in checked studies, under half of the missing clones stem from an unresolved V gene, and the remainder is unexplained. V and J calls and clone size are given by that table; D and trimming were obtained from the DNA. The sample table records under 200,000 clones; 80% to 90% of these occur just once. The leading ten clones occupy about 6% of the sample.

Of note for this clone: Its antigen is still unknown. The sample holds no much larger clone one base away, and base qualities are not on file.

Counted from cysteine to phenylalanine, this CDR3 has 13 amino acids. Only the CDR3 DNA is retained, 39 bases long and in frame from the first base. The CDR1 and CDR2 encoded by the germline V gene (reference sequence) are LNHDA and SQIVND. Relative to germline, V is missing 6 bases and J is missing 11 bases, with 6 bases of the junction outside any gene match. The cohort consisted of 666 healthy bone marrow donors. At the time of sampling, all cohort members were nominally healthy, though unrecorded immune exposures were likely present. The donor was CMV seropositive and belonged to the group of around 300 seropositive cohort members. Each donor provided a peripheral blood sample, and peripheral blood mononuclear cells were used for TCR beta sequencing. The Qiagen DNeasy Blood Extraction Kit was used to extract genomic DNA from the blood cell samples.

The V and J segments used are TRBV19 and TRBJ1-6; a stretch of 8 junction bases matches TRBD1. The receptor's source is a man in his fifties or sixties in good health and CMV-seropositive. Sequencing was performed on PBMCs. The nucleotide sequence reads as follows: TGTGCCAGTAGACCCAGGGACAGGCCACCCCTCCACTTT. It encodes CASRPRDRPPLHF.